Following are 21 T cell receptor beta chains from one sample sequenced in a study of regulatory T cells in long-lasting Graves disease. Through Arm-PCR of CDR3 regions and iRepertoire HTBI primers, TCR beta libraries were built. TCRdb re-called the multiplex PCR reads through MiXCR, storing one row per CDR3 protein. The sample yields about 460,000 distinct CDR3 sequences, 11% to 15% seen once. Time point given: newly diagnosed GD, antithyroid drugs for less than 3 months. There was RNA extracted from PBMCs, and the TCR library was made from it. These data also formed part of another study, on T cells in Graves' hyperthyroidism and ophthalmopathy.

Source: peripheral blood mononuclear cells (PBMCs), taken at new diagnosis, from a patient treated with antithyroid drugs. These receptors were collected from a woman in her forties or fifties with Graves disease.

This clonotype came up many times. V and J are TRBV28 and TRBJ2-1; TRBD2 agrees at 7 bases. The CDR3 is 15 amino acids. V dropped 5 bases and J dropped 6; count of bases not matched to a gene: 10. Germline V gene sequence: CDR1 MDHEN, CDR2 SYDVKM. CDR3 nucleotides: TGTGCCAGCAGTCGCCCCCCCGCGGGAGTCAATGAGCAGTTCTTC. It specifies CASSRPPAGVNEQFF.

This clonotype has a count of ten or more. The rearrangement uses TRBV11-2 and TRBJ2-7; TRBD1 might be the D (6 bases). The V gene lost 5 bases and the J gene lost 7 bases, with 18 bases spanning the gap. The CDR3 length is 14 residues. Germline CDR1 reads SGHAT; CDR2 reads FQNNGV. CDR3 DNA: TGTGCCAGCAGCCCCCTCCGGGACACACGAGAGCAGTACTTC. This sequence encodes CASSPLRDTREQYF.

About this clonotype: A read error is possible here, since a much larger clone lies one base away. The conserved phenylalanine or tryptophan normally closing the CDR3 is absent here, so this likely arose from a read error. This chain links TRBV27 with TRBJ1-4; TRBD1 agrees at 9 bases. This CDR3 region has 16 residues. Unmatched junction bases numbered 12, after V lost 5 bases and J lost 8 bases. Germline loops: CDR1 MNHEY, CDR2 SMNVEV (reference sequence). The CDR3 region has the DNA TGTGCCAGCAGTGTAAGTCCTGGGACAGGGTCCGAAAAACTGTTTCTT. It encodes CASSVSPGTGSEKLFL.

This clonotype was observed at least ten times. The chain recombines TRBV12-3 or TRBV12-4 with TRBJ2-7; D not certain. This CDR3 has 13 amino acids. V was cut by 2 bases and J by 2 bases, with 7 bases left in between. The DNA for the CDR3 is TGTGCCAGCAGTTTAAGTCAGACCTACGAGCAGTACTTC. Protein product: CASSLSQTYEQYF.

This clonotype was counted at least ten times. The rearrangement joins TRBV6-1 to TRBJ2-7, with D perhaps TRBD2 (5 bases). The CDR3 runs 12 residues. Germline CDR1 is MNHNS and CDR2 is SASEGT. The V end was cut by 7 bases, the J end by 5 bases, with 12 bases between. CDR3 sequence (DNA): TGTGCCAGCACCCTAGAGGGCCACGAGCAGTACTTC. It translates to CASTLEGHEQYF.

Ten or more counts support this clonotype. The chain carries TRBV5-1 and TRBJ2-7, with 10 bases aligning to TRBD2. V lost 4 bases and J lost 2; bases outside the gene matches: 6. From germline, CDR1 is SGHRS and CDR2 YFSETQ. CDR3 length: 15 amino acids. CDR3 DNA sequence: TGCGCCAGCAGCGCAACTAGCGGGACTACCTACGAGCAGTACTTC. It codes for CASSATSGTTYEQYF.

The J gene is TRBJ1-6, the V gene TRBV20-1; D gene unclear. CDR1 is DFQATT, CDR2 SNEGSKA, per germline (reference sequence). Trimming took 5 bases from V and 0 from J, leaving 14 bases between them. The CDR3 length is 16 residues. This CDR3 reads CSAEDRRSSYNSPLHF. CDR3 in DNA: TGCAGTGCTGAGGACCGAAGGAGCTCCTATAATTCACCCCTCCACTTT.

CDR3 nucleotide sequence: TGCAGCGTTGAAAGGGGTCCAGACGATGAAAAACTGTTTTTT. This translates into CSVERGPDDEKLFF. The gene calls are TRBV29-1 and TRBJ1-4, with D perhaps TRBD1 (5 bases). V gave up 2 bases and J gave up 6 bases, with 13 bases separating them. The CDR3 has 14 amino acids. Germline CDR1 reads SQVTM; CDR2 reads ANQGSEA.

The chain recombines TRBV9 with TRBJ1-1; TRBD1 matches at 7 bases. Germline CDR1 and CDR2: SGDLS and YYNGEE. V dropped 3 bases and J dropped 5; count of bases not matched to a gene: 7. The CDR3 runs 14 residues. CDR3 DNA: TGTGCCAGCAGCGCAGGCAGGGGGGGTACTGAAGCTTTCTTT. It specifies CASSAGRGGTEAFF.

This clonotype was seen at least ten times. This sequence joins TRBV28 and TRBJ2-7, with D perhaps given as TRBD1 or TRBD2 (5 bases each). This CDR3 comprises 14 residues. CDR1 is MDHEN and CDR2 is SYDVKM in the germline V gene. V lost 4 bases and J lost 2, with 12 bases in between. Here the CDR3 DNA reads TGTGCCAGCAGTTCAGGGAGAGGGACCTACGAGCAGTACTTC. Translation: CASSSGRGTYEQYF.

The sample holds many counts of this clonotype. The chain carries TRBV20-1 and TRBJ2-1, with TRBD2 matching 7 bases. The CDR3 sequence is 14 residues long. The germline V gene has CDR1 DFQATT and CDR2 SNEGSKA (reference sequence). Losses at the gene ends were 3 bases for V and 3 bases for J; bases not matched to a gene: 5. CDR3 coding DNA: TGCAGTGCTAGTGGCGGGAGATTCTACAATGAGCAGTTCTTC. It encodes CSASGGRFYNEQFF.

The table lists this clonotype with many counts. The chain links TRBV28 to TRBJ2-3; D perhaps matches TRBD2 (6 bases). The CDR3 loop spans 18 amino acids. Germline V gene sequence: CDR1 MDHEN, CDR2 SYDVKM. Trimming took 1 base from V and 6 from J, leaving 23 bases between them. The CDR3 DNA is TGTGCCAGCAGTTTATTCGGGTCCTGGCGGGACCTCTTGGATACGCAGTATTTT. Residues: CASSLFGSWRDLLDTQYF.

This clonotype has at least ten counts. The chain recombines TRBV20-1 with TRBJ2-5; a possible D gene is TRBD2 (6 bases). Germline V CDR1 and CDR2: DFQATT, SNEGSKA (reference sequence). This CDR3 has 14 amino acids. Trimming pared 6 bases from V and 2 bases from J, leaving 16 bases between. CDR3 DNA: TGCAGTGCGAGACCGCTAGCGTCACAAGAGACCCAGTACTTC. Protein product: CSARPLASQETQYF.

This clonotype was counted at least ten times. The V and J genes are TRBV2 and TRBJ2-1, with D uncertain. Trimming removed 4 bases at V and 4 bases at J, with 11 bases between. This CDR3 is 14 amino acids long. CDR1 is SNHLY and CDR2 is FYNNEI in the germline V gene. The CDR3 here is CASSGVAGYNEQFF. The CDR3, as DNA: TGTGCCAGCAGTGGGGTAGCCGGGTACAATGAGCAGTTCTTC.

This clonotype occurred many times. An end of the junction differs from the germline gene, which may be a read error. This chain uses TRBV5-1 with TRBJ2-3; D is undetermined. The CDR3 contains 14 residues. CDR1 SGHRS and CDR2 YFSETQ come from the germline V gene. DNA of the CDR3: TGTGCCAGCAGCTCAGAGGCCGCACGAGATACGCAGTATTTT. Translated, it gives CASSSEAARDTQYF.

This clonotype was counted many times. The chain joins TRBV6-1 to TRBJ1-3; no definite D call. Trimming removed 2 bases at V and 0 bases at J, with 11 bases between. Germline V gives CDR1 MNHNS, CDR2 SASEGT. The CDR3 spans 16 residues. CDR3 region: CASSEFRATSGNTIYF. Written as DNA, the CDR3 is TGTGCCAGCAGTGAATTCCGGGCTACCTCTGGAAACACCATATATTTT.

This clonotype occurred many times. This chain connects TRBV28 to TRBJ2-5, with 11 bases identical to TRBD1. The CDR3 length is 22 residues. V trimming: 5 bases; J trimming: 4 bases; junction bases outside the gene matches: 27. Germline V gives CDR1 MDHEN, CDR2 SYDVKM. The CDR3 bases are TGTGCCAGCAGTCCGCGGACAGGGGGCTTGTTTGGCGGGAGGTGGGGGCGAGAGACCCAGTACTTC. Translated: CASSPRTGGLFGGRWGRETQYF.

This clonotype was seen only a few times. The chain uses TRBV20-1 and TRBJ1-2, with D tentatively TRBD1 (6 bases). V was trimmed by 6 bases and J by 0 bases, leaving 17 bases between them. The CDR3 totals 15 residues. CDR1 is DFQATT, CDR2 SNEGSKA, per germline (reference sequence). CDR3 amino acids: CSAKDTGSANYGYTF. CDR3 DNA: TGCAGTGCCAAAGATACAGGGTCGGCTAACTATGGCTACACCTTC.

For this clonotype: A junction boundary mismatches the germline segment, possibly from a read error. The gene calls are TRBV6-1 and TRBJ2-6, with D possibly TRBD1 on 5 matching bases. Germline V lookup: CDR1 MNHNS, CDR2 SASEGT. CDR3 length: 13 residues. The CDR3 coding sequence is TGTGCCAGCAGGAAGACAGCCTCTTACGTCCTGGCTTTC. It specifies CASRKTASYVLAF.

This clonotype occurred a few times. V usage is TRBV28 and J usage is TRBJ1-5; possibly TRBD1 for D (5 bases). The V gene lost 3 bases and the J gene lost 4 bases, with 10 bases spanning the gap. The CDR3 consists of 14 residues. Germline CDR1 and CDR2: MDHEN and SYDVKM. The CDR3 nucleotides read TGTGCCAGCAGTTTCCCCGACAGAAATCAGCCCCAGCATTTT. Translation gives CASSFPDRNQPQHF.

This clonotype was detected many times. CDR3 coding DNA: TGTGCCAGCAGCGTAGGAACAGGTCGGGAGTCCCAGTACTTC. It encodes CASSVGTGRESQYF. The genes are TRBV9 and TRBJ2-5; D perhaps matches TRBD2 (6 bases). Trimming shortened V by 0 bases and J by 9 bases, and 15 bases separated the two germline ends. In germline, CDR1 is SGDLS, CDR2 YYNGEE. The CDR3 totals 14 residues.